This T cell receptor beta chain appears in the sequencing data of a study of breast tumors, draining lymph nodes, adjacent tissues. General observations from the study: Findings are consistent with lymph node origin and intratumoral expansion of most tumor T cells. Tumor TCR diversity was below lymph nodes but above nontumor tissue. That most tumor T cells come from lymph nodes remained unproven. Luminal-like breast cancer showed significantly higher tumor–nontumor repertoire similarity than basal-like.

The lymph nodes were axillary draining lymph nodes from breast cancer patients. TCRdb passed the multiplex PCR reads through MiXCR, listing each CDR3 protein once. The sample lists some 200,000 distinct CDR3 sequences; around 29% were seen once. This CDR3 is built from 11 residues. V gave up 7 bases and J gave up 12 bases, with 15 bases separating them. As concerns this clonotype: What it binds is not known.

The rearrangement links TRBV12-3 or TRBV12-4 to TRBJ1-2, with D possibly matching TRBD1 (5 bases). Sequences were obtained from axillary lymph node tissue. This receptor was taken from a female donor with breast cancer. Some clones in this sample may be carry-over from other donors' samples. CDR3 protein: CASTLGASDTF. CDR3 DNA sequence: TGTGCCAGCACCCTTGGGGCTAGCGACACCTTC.